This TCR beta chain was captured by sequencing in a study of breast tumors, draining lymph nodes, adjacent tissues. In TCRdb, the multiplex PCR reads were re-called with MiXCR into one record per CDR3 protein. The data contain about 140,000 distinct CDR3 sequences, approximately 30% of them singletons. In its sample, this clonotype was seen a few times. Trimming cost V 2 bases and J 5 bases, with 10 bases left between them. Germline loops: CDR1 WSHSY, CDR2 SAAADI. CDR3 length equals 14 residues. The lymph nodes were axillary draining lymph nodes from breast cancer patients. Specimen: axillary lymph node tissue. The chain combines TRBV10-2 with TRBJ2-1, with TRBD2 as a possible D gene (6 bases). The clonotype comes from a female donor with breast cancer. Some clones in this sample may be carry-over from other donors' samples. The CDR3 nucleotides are TGCGCCAGCAGTGAGACTAGCAGAAACAATGAGCAGTTCTTC. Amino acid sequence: CASSETSRNNEQFF.